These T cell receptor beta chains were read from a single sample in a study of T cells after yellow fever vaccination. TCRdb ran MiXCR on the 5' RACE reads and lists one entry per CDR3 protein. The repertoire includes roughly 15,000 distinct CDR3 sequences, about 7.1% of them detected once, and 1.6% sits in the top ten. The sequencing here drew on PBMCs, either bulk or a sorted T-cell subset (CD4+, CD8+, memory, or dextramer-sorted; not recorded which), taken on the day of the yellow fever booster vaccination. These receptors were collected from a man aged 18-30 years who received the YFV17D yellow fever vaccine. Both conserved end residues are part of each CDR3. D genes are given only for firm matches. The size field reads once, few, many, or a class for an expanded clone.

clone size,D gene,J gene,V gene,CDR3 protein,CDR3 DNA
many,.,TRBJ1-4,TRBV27,CASSLSYGSEKLFF,TGTGCCAGCAGTTTATCCTATGGGAGCGAAAAACTGTTTTTT
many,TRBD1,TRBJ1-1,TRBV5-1,CASSYRDRGTEAFF,TGCGCCAGCAGCTACCGGGACAGGGGGACTGAAGCTTTCTTT
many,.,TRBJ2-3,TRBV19,CASSSDRRRDTQYF,TGTGCCAGTAGTTCAGACAGGCGGAGGGATACGCAGTATTTT
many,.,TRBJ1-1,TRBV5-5,CASSLKTGGERTEAFF,TGTGCCAGCAGCTTGAAGACAGGAGGAGAACGGACTGAAGCTTTCTTT
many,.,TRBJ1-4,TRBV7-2,CASGAARNEKLFF,TGTGCCAGCGGGGCAGCACGTAATGAAAAACTGTTTTTT
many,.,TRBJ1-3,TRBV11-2,CASSLTTLSGNTIYF,TGTGCCAGCAGCCTCACAACTCTCTCCGGAAACACCATATATTTT
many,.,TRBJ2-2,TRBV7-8,CASLGLNRPGELFF,TGTGCCAGCTTGGGTCTTAACCGACCCGGGGAGCTGTTTTTT
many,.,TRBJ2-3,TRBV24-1,CATGGRSSPLTQYF,TGTGCCACCGGGGGCCGGAGCAGTCCACTAACGCAGTATTTT
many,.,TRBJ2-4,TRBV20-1,CSAAGLAKNIQYF,TGCAGTGCTGCGGGACTAGCCAAAAACATTCAGTACTTC
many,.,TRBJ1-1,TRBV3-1,CASSPPYDTEAFF,TGTGCCAGCAGTCCTCCCTATGACACTGAAGCTTTCTTT
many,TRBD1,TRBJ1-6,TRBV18,CASSLQQTGGFGNSPLHF,TGTGCCAGCTCACTTCAACAGACAGGGGGCTTCGGAAATTCACCCCTCCACTTT
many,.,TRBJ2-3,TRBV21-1,CASSKEILQGRRDTQYF,TGTGCCAGCAGCAAAGAAATTCTCCAGGGGAGAAGAGATACGCAGTATTTT
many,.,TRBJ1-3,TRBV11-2,CASSFTGGPGNTIYF,TGTGCCAGCAGCTTTACGGGGGGGCCTGGAAACACCATATATTTT
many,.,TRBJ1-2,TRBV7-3,CASSLTSRGDGYTF,TGTGCCAGCAGCTTAACGTCGAGGGGGGATGGCTACACCTTC
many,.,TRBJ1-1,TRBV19,CASGRGTEAFF,TGTGCCAGTGGACGTGGTACTGAAGCTTTCTTT
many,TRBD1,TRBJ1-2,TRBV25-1,CASSGRDSYHGYTF,TGTGCCAGCAGTGGCCGGGACAGTTATCATGGCTACACCTTC
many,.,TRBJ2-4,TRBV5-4,CASSFGGPLLAKNIQYF,TGTGCCAGCAGCTTTGGAGGTCCCCTTCTAGCCAAAAACATTCAGTACTTC
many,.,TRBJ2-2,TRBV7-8,CASSLRVDTGELFF,TGTGCCAGCAGCTTAAGGGTCGACACCGGGGAGCTGTTTTTT
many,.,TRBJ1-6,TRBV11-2,CASSPGPSPLHF,TGTGCCAGCAGCCCTGGCCCTTCACCCCTCCACTTT
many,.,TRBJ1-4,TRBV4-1,CASSQGQNEKLFF,TGCGCCAGCAGCCAAGGACAAAATGAAAAACTGTTTTTT
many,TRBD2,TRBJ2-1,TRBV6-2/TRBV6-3,CASSYPGLAGGPYNEQFF,TGTGCCAGCAGTTACCCCGGACTAGCGGGGGGGCCCTACAATGAGCAGTTCTTC
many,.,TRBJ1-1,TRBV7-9,CASSLEGATEAFF,TGTGCCAGCAGCTTAGAAGGGGCCACTGAAGCTTTCTTT
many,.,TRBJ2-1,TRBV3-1,CASSQRNRVSSYNEQFF,TGTGCCAGCAGCCAGCGGAACAGGGTCAGCTCCTACAATGAGCAGTTCTTC
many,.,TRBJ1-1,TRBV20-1,CSARDHRQTFRGAFF,TGCAGTGCTAGAGATCATCGACAGACCTTTAGAGGAGCTTTCTTT
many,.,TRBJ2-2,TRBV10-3,CATRTENTGELFF,TGTGCCACCCGGACAGAGAACACCGGGGAGCTGTTTTTT